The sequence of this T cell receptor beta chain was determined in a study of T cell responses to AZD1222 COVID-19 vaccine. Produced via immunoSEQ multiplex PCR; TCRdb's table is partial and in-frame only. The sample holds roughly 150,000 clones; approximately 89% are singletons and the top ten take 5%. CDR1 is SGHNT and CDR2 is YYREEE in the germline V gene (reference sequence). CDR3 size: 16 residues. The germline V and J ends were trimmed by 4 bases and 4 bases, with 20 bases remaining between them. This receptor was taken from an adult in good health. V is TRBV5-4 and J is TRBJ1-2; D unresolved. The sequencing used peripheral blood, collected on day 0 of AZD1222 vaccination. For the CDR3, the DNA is TGTGCCAGCAGCCCCCCAGGTGCCGGCAGGTCCTATGGCTACACCTTC. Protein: CASSPPGAGRSYGYTF.